The clone carrying this T cell receptor beta chain was counted a single time. The source of the sample is a study of blood T cell repertoires in COVID-19. On the study more broadly: Samples of COVID-19 (acute and convalescent) were obtained from the United States, Italy and Spain.

Profiling relied on immunoSEQ multiplex PCR, and the TCRdb table lists in-frame clones only, not all of them. In the table there are just over 650,000 clones, around 90% of which are singletons. Germline-derived CDR1 and CDR2 are SGHDT and YYEEEE. The CDR3 has 13 residues. V dropped 0 bases and J dropped 6 bases, with 6 bases sitting between them. The clonotype originates from a woman younger than 35 with acute or convalescent COVID-19. The sequenced material came from peripheral blood. This sequence joins TRBV5-6 and TRBJ1-4; unclear D gene. CDR3 nucleotides: TGTGCCAGCAGCTTGGGGCGGGATGAAAAACTGTTTTTT. Translated: CASSLGRDEKLFF.